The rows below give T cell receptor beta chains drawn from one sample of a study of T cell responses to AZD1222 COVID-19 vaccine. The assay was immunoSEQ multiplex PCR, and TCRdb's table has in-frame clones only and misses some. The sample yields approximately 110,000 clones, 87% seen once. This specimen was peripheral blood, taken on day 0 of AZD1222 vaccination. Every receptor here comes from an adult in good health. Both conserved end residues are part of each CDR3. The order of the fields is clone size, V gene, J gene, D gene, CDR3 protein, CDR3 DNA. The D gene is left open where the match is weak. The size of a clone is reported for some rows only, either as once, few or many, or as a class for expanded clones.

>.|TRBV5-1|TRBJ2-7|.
CASSLVVSSYEQYF
TGCGCCAGCAGCTTGGTAGTGAGCTCCTACGAGCAGTACTTC
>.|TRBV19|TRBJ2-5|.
CASSIEGAGLGETQYF
TGTGCCAGTAGTATAGAGGGGGCAGGCCTCGGGGAGACCCAGTACTTC
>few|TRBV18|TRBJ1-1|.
CASSPQLNTEAFF
TGTGCCAGCTCACCACAGTTGAACACTGAAGCTTTCTTT
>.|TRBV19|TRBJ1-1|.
CASSMRRGHTEAFF
TGTGCCAGTAGTATGAGAAGAGGGCACACTGAAGCTTTCTTT
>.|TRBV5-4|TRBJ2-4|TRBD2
CASSSRASGGNIQYF
TGTGCCAGCAGTTCCCGGGCCTCGGGAGGGAACATTCAGTACTTC
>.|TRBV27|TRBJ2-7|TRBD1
CASSLGGQGVREQYF
TGTGCCAGCAGTTTGGGGGGACAGGGGGTCCGGGAGCAGTACTTC
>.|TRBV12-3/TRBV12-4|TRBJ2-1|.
CASSFGGDEQFF
TGTGCCAGCAGTTTCGGCGGGGATGAGCAGTTCTTC
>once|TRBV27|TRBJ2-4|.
CAAIGRGLAKNIQYF
TGTGCAGCTATAGGACGGGGCTTAGCCAAAAACATTCAGTACTTC
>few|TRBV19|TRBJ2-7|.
CASSIGRESDEQYF
TGTGCCAGTAGTATAGGTAGGGAAAGCGACGAGCAGTACTTC
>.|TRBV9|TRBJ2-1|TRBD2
CASSAGGAVRNEQFF
TGTGCCAGCAGCGCCGGGGGGGCGGTAAGGAATGAGCAGTTCTTC
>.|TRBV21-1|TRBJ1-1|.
CASSKEPSNTEAFF
TGTGCCAGCAGCAAAGAACCTTCCAACACTGAAGCTTTCTTT
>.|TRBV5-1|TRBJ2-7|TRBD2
CASSALGGLSYEQYF
TGCGCCAGCAGCGCACTGGGGGGGTTGTCCTACGAGCAGTACTTC
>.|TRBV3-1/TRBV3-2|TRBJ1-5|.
CASSQGRDSNQPQHF
TGTGCCAGCAGCCAAGGAAGGGATAGCAATCAGCCCCAGCATTTT
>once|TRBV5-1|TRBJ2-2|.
CASSLSASTGELFF
TGCGCCAGCAGCTTGTCTGCTAGCACCGGGGAGCTGTTTTTT
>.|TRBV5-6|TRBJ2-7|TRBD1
CASSPGTVTYEQYF
TGTGCCAGCAGCCCAGGGACAGTCACCTACGAGCAGTACTTC
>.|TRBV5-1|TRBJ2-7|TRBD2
CASSTGVATSGYSYEQYF
TGCGCCAGCAGCACGGGGGTCGCGACTAGCGGATACTCCTACGAGCAGTACTTC
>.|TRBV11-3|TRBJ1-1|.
CASSSLPDTEAFF
TGTGCCAGCAGCTCGCTCCCGGACACTGAAGCTTTCTTT
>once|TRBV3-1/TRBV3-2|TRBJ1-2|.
CASSQVSRGTIYGYTF
TGTGCCAGCAGCCAAGTGTCGAGGGGGACTATCTATGGCTACACCTTC
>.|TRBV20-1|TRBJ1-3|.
CSASRGTGNTIYF
TGCAGTGCTAGTCGGGGCACTGGAAACACCATATATTTT
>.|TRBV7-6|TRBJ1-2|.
CASSQSVGGTVYGYTF
TGTGCCAGCAGCCAAAGCGTGGGGGGCACCGTCTATGGCTACACCTTC
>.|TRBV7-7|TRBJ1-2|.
CASSHTPQGNYGYTF
TGTGCTAGCAGCCACACGCCCCAGGGTAACTATGGCTACACCTTC
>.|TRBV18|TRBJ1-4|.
CASSSQSSNEKLFF
TGTGCCAGCTCATCGCAGTCTTCTAATGAAAAACTGTTTTTT
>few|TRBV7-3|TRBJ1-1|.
CASSSATHTEAFF
TGTGCCAGCAGCTCGGCGACTCACACTGAAGCTTTCTTT
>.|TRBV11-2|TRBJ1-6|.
CASSLVENPYNSPLHF
TGTGCCAGCAGCTTAGTTGAAAACCCCTATAATTCACCCCTCCACTTT
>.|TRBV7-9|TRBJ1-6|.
CASSTQRENSPLHF
TGTGCTAGCAGCACACAAAGGGAGAATTCACCCCTCCACTTT
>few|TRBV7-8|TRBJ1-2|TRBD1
CASSNRGRVGGYTF
TGTGCCAGCAGTAACAGGGGGCGCGTGGGAGGCTACACCTTC
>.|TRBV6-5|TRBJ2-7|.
CASSRGEAYGQYF
TGTGCCAGCAGTAGAGGGGAAGCTTACGGGCAGTACTTC
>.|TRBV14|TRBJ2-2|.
CASSGPIAGELFF
TGTGCCAGCAGCGGACCTATAGCCGGGGAGCTGTTTTTT
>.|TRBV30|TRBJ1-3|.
CAWSRDSGNTIYF
TGTGCCTGGAGTCGTGACTCTGGAAACACCATATATTTT
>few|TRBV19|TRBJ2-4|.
CASSIMVGGAAKNIQYF
TGTGCCAGTAGTATCATGGTGGGAGGAGCTGCCAAAAACATTCAGTACTTC
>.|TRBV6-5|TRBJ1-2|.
CASTAGYGYTF
TGTGCCAGCACGGCAGGCTATGGCTACACCTTC
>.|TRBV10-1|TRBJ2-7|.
CASSVTGQYSEQYF
TGCGCCAGCAGTGTGACCGGACAGTATTCCGAGCAGTACTTC
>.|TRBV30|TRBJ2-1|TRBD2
CAWSTSGGSNEQFF
TGTGCCTGGAGTACTAGCGGAGGGTCCAATGAGCAGTTCTTC
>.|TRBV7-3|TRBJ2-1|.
CASSPSSGTLEGQFF
TGTGCCAGCAGCCCCTCATCCGGGACCCTTGAGGGGCAGTTCTTC
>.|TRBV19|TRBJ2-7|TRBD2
CASRSRGGTYEQYF
TGTGCCAGTAGGAGTCGGGGGGGCACCTACGAGCAGTACTTC
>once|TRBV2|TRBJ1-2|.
CASSESGLDYGYTF
TGTGCCAGCAGTGAATCAGGGTTAGACTATGGCTACACCTTC
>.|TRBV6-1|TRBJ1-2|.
CASSEARGGLNLYGYTF
TGTGCCAGCAGTGAAGCGCGGGGAGGGCTTAACCTCTATGGCTACACCTTC
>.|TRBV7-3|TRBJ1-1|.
CASSEGTLTEAFF
TGTGCCAGCAGCGAAGGGACTCTCACTGAAGCTTTCTTT
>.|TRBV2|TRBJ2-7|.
CARGTGTIYEQYF
TGTGCCAGGGGGACGGGGACAATCTACGAGCAGTACTTC
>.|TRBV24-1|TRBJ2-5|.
CATSDARGSGETQYF
TGTGCCACCAGTGATGCGCGGGGCAGCGGAGAGACCCAGTACTTC
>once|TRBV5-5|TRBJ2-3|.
CASTRAWTTTDTQYF
TGTGCCAGCACCCGAGCCTGGACTACCACAGATACGCAGTATTTT
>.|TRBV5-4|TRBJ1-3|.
CASSLGPVSGNTIYF
TGTGCCAGCAGCTTGGGTCCGGTCTCTGGAAACACCATATATTTT
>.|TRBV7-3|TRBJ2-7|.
CASSPSGARGAYEQYF
TGTGCCAGCAGCCCCTCGGGGGCCAGGGGTGCCTACGAGCAGTACTTC
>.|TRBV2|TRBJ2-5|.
CASSSLQETQYF
TGTGCCAGCAGTAGTCTTCAAGAGACCCAGTACTTC
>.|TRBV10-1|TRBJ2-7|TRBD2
CASSESSGPYEQYF
TGCGCCAGCAGTGAGTCTAGCGGGCCGTACGAGCAGTACTTC
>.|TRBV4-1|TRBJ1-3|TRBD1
CASSQRTGFGNTIYF
TGCGCCAGCAGCCAAAGGACAGGGTTTGGAAACACCATATATTTT
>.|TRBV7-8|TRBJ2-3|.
CASSLGRAVNPTDTQYF
TGTGCCAGCAGCTTAGGCCGAGCGGTCAACCCCACAGATACGCAGTATTTT
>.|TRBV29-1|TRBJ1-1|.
CSAGQTNTEAFF
TGCAGTGCGGGACAAACGAACACTGAAGCTTTCTTT
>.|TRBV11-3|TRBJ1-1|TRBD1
CASSDGQGTEAFF
TGTGCCAGCAGCGACGGACAGGGCACTGAAGCTTTCTTT
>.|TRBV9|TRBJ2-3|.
CASSVGGPTTDTQYF
TGTGCCAGCAGCGTAGGGGGACCCACCACAGATACGCAGTATTTT